This T cell receptor beta chain is drawn from a study of shared clonotypes between healthy human individuals (dated by TCRdb to 2019 to 2021). For the wider study: A couple of women and three men aged 18 to 49 years were included in the cohort. To estimate repertoire size and how much clonotypes are shared between individuals, the study performed deep sequencing of blood TCR repertoires from a handful of healthy adults. To increase sequencing depth and limit assay-specific biases, different laboratories used diverse techniques to prepare libraries and sequence TCR repertoires. Each donor's leukapheresis produced roughly between about 0.9 and 9.5 billion PBMCs. On the study overall, not on this receptor specifically: Because the study included only a small number of donors, the genetic and exposure-history diversity represented was limited. Sampling was limited to blood, and TCR repertoires in tissue likely differ from TCR repertoires in blood. Based on pairwise subsampling, the degree of clonotype sharing among donors was expected to be affected by sequencing depth.

In the case of this clone: Its antigen target is currently unknown. Base qualities are not at hand, and no much larger clone is one base apart.

The donors were healthy, HIV-negative adults who had no recently reported acute infections or vaccinations. Every donor was a Caucasian adult residing in Nashville, Tennessee, USA. In the unsorted samples, 87 million or so PBMCs were counted, and genomic DNA was extracted using the QIAamp DNA Blood Mini kit. Blood was obtained by leukapheresis, after which PBMCs were separated by Ficoll-Histopaque density gradient centrifugation and cryopreserved in liquid nitrogen vapor phase. Using the deep immunoSEQ assay, TCR CDR3 regions were amplified from genomic DNA by multiplex PCR. Genomic DNA extracted from each cell subset was distributed evenly over all wells of several immunoSEQ 96-well plates, and each plate served as one replicate. For unsorted PBMC, approximately 0.3 ug of genomic DNA, equivalent to approximately 28,000 T cell genomes, went into each replicate PCR. Unsorted PBMC genomic DNA was sequenced across ten immunoSEQ deep assay plates. Purified libraries were quantified with a Qubit 3.0 fluorometer, sized on a Bioanalyzer 2100, and re-quantified with the KAPA Library Quantification kit. Every immunoSEQ 96-well plate was sequenced on a separate single-read 150-cycle Illumina NextSeq 550 flow cell. In the paper's pipeline: The immunoSEQ output contained only junctional sequences without quality scores, so filtering could not match that applied to full-length reads. Sequences were annotated with PyIR, a Python wrapper for IgBLAST v1.9, using IMGT germline references to assign V/J genes and CDR3. Reads were removed for weak V/J assignments (E-value above 1e-6), missing CDR3, stop codons, out-of-frame junctions, or ambiguous translated residues. V3J clonotypes were defined as sequences sharing the same inferred V gene, J gene, and CDR3 amino acid sequence. To compute the percentage overlap between repertoires, the number of shared unique clonotypes was divided by the size of the smaller repertoire. RTK rarefaction, the Chao1 estimator, and Recon v2.1 estimates of unobserved clonotypes were used to assess repertoire richness. This is the immuneACCESS table as TCRdb keeps it, with only in-frame sequences that have V and J called. A part of the clones is gone; compared with another copy, unresolved V genes explain less than half, and the rest is unexplained. That table is the source of V, J and clone size, and D and trimming were worked out from the DNA. Across this sample there are some 450,000 clones, with around 77% seen only once. In total, the top ten clones hold around 12% of the sample.

Trimmed from V: 4 bases; trimmed from J: 2 bases; junction bases lacking a gene match: 3. Based on the germline V gene, the CDR1 and CDR2 sequences are SGHRS and YFSETQ. The CDR3 runs 14 amino acids, cysteine and phenylalanine included. Solely the CDR3 DNA is kept, with 42 bases framed from the first base. The chain is made from TRBV5-1 and TRBJ2-3, with 8 bases matching TRBD2. This TCR was sampled from a woman in her forties in good health. Some clones in this sample may be carry-over from other donors' samples. Sequencing was performed on PBMCs. The CDR3 has the sequence CASSPGLDTDTQYF. The nucleotide sequence is given as TGCGCCAGCAGCCCGGGACTAGACACAGATACGCAGTATTTT.